This TCR beta chain was sequenced in a study of read filtering for tumor transcriptome and immune sequencing. CDR1 is SGHTA, CDR2 FQGNSA, per germline. The CDR3 length is 16 residues, termini included. From 300 to 450 ng of RNA, a library with molecular barcoded alpha/delta and beta/gamma adaptors was made. TCRdb re-derived calls from the reads in MiXCR, one entry per CDR3 protein. The profile covers 8,500 to 9,500 distinct CDR3 sequences, with approximately 16% appearing a single time and approximately 26% taken by the ten largest. On this clonotype: The conserved final phenylalanine or tryptophan is absent from the CDR3, which likely points to a read error. The limits of the CDR3 on the DNA are not certain, so only TCRdb's listed CDR3 is given.

The sequenced sample consisted of a population of CD138-negative cells sorted from bone marrow. The rearrangement uses TRBV7-2 and TRBJ2-1; the listed D gene, TRBD1, was not tested against the DNA. The TCR originated in a donor at least 40 years old with multiple myeloma. Here the CDR3 reads CASSATGGQGDNEQIC.